The 5 T cell receptor beta chains below all came from one sample that was sequenced in a study of PD-1 blockade in classical Hodgkin lymphoma. The protocol was immunoSEQ multiplex PCR, while the TCRdb copy is restricted to in-frame clones and leaves out a portion. There are approximately 100,000 clones in the sample; around nine tenths occur only once, and 5% to 7.5% lies in the top ten. All the patients suffered relapse after autologous stem cell transplantation, and brentuximab vedotin exposure differed. The starting material was peripheral blood mononuclear cells (PBMCs), obtained before the second cycle of nivolumab. These receptors came from a human donor with classical Hodgkin lymphoma.

V and J are TRBV14 and TRBJ2-7; D may correspond to TRBD1 or TRBD2 (5 bases each). The CDR3 is 15 residues long. Looked up from germline, CDR1 is SGHDN and CDR2 is FVKESK. Trimming removed 0 bases at V and 0 bases at J, with 9 bases between. DNA of the CDR3: TGTGCCAGCAGCCAAGATTGGGGGAGCTCCTACGAGCAGTACTTC. Translation gives CASSQDWGSSYEQYF.

J is TRBJ1-1 and V is TRBV19, with TRBD1 matching over 8 bases. Germline V gene sequence: CDR1 LNHDA, CDR2 SQIVND (reference sequence). The CDR3 is 13 amino acids. Trimming removed 7 bases from V and 4 bases from J; junction bases left unmatched: 5. DNA for the CDR3: TGTGCCAGTACCCTCACAGGGGGCACTGAAGCTTTCTTT. Translating gives CASTLTGGTEAFF.

The chain is built from TRBV2 and TRBJ2-6; D call uncertain. CDR3 size: 15 residues. Germline loops: CDR1 SNHLY, CDR2 FYNNEI. V was pared by 6 bases and J by 0 bases, with 9 bases between. The CDR3 loop is CASSFAGSGANVLTF. The CDR3 DNA sequence: TGTGCCAGCAGCTTCGCAGGCTCTGGGGCCAACGTCCTGACTTTC.

This chain links TRBV4-2 with TRBJ1-2; D perhaps matches TRBD1 (6 bases). The CDR3 spans 15 residues. V was shortened by 0 bases and J by 4 bases, with 12 bases between the two germline ends. From germline, CDR1 is LGHNA and CDR2 YNFKEQ. The CDR3 sequence: CASSQETGLSYGYTF. In DNA, the CDR3 is TGTGCCAGCAGCCAAGAAACAGGGTTGAGCTATGGCTACACCTTC.

The gene calls are TRBV15 and TRBJ2-7; 10 bases align to TRBD2. The CDR3 spans 16 residues. The ends lost 3 bases at V and 4 bases at J; junction bases unmatched: 9. Germline CDR1 reads LNHNV; CDR2 reads YYDKDF (reference sequence). CDR3 residues: CATSRGIGLAAYEQYF. The CDR3 bases are TGTGCCACCAGCAGGGGAATAGGACTAGCGGCTTACGAGCAGTACTTC. Variable domain in full (rest from reference TRBV15 and TRBJ2-7): DAMVIQNPRYQVTQFGKPVTLSCSQTLNHNVMYWYQQKSSQAPKLLFHYYDKDFNNEADTPDNFQSRRPNTSFCFLDIRSPGLGDTAMYLCATSRGIGLAAYEQYFGPGTRLTVT.